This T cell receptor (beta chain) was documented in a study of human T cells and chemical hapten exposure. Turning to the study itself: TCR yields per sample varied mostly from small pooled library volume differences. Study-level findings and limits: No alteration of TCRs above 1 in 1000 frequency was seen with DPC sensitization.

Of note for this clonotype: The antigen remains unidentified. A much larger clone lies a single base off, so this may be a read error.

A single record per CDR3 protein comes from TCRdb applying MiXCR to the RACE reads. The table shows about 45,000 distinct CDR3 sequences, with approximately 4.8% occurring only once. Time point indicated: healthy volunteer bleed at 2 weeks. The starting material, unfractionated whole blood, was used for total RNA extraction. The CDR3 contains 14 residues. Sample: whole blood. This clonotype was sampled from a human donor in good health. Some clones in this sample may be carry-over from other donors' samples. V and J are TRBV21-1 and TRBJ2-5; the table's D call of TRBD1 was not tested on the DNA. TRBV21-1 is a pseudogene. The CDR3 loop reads CASTGAGPQETKYF. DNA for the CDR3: TGTGCCAGCACGGGGGCAGGGCCCCAAGAGACCAAGTACTTC.